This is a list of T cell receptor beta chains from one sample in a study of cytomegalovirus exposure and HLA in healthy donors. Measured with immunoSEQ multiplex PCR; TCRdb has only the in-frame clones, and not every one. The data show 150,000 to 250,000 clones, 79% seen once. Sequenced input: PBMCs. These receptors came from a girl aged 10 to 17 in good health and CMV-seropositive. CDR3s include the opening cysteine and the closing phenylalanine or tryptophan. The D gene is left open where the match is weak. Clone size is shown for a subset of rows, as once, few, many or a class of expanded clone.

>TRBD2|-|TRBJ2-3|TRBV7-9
TGTGCCAGCAGCCTAAGGGGCGGGGGGGACACAGATACGCAGTATTTT
CASSLRGGGDTDTQYF
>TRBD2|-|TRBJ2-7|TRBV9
TGTGCCAGCAGCTCGGGGGGAGCGGGGAATATCTACGAGCAGTACTTC
CASSSGGAGNIYEQYF
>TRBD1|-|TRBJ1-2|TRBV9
TGTGCCAGCAGCGGTTACAGGGGACTTAACTATGGCTACACCTTC
CASSGYRGLNYGYTF
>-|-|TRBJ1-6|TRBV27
TGTGCCAGCAGTTTCCGGAATTCACCCCTCCACTTT
CASSFRNSPLHF
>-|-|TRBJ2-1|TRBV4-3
TGCGCCAGCAGCCAAGCGGGAGTCTACAATGAGCAGTTCTTC
CASSQAGVYNEQFF
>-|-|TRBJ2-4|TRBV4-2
TGTGCCAGCAGCCGGGACATCCTGAACATTCAGTACTTC
CASSRDILNIQYF
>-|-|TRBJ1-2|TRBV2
TGTGCCAGCAGTCAGGACAGCTATGGCTACACCTTC
CASSQDSYGYTF
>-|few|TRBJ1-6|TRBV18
TGTGCCAGCTCACCCCCCGGGGGTGATAATTCACCCCTCCACTTT
CASSPPGGDNSPLHF
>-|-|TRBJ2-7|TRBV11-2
TGTGCCAGCAGTAACAGAGTTACCTACGAGCAGTACTTC
CASSNRVTYEQYF
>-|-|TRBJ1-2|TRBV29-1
TGCAGCGTGTTTGGAGGGTCTCATGGCTACACCTTC
CSVFGGSHGYTF
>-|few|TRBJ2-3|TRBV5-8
TGTGCCAGCAGCTTGCGGACAGCCGGGATGTCAAATACGCAGTATTTT
CASSLRTAGMSNTQYF
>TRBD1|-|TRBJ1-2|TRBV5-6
TGTGCCAGCACCCACCCAGGGGGCTGGAACTATGGCTACACCTTC
CASTHPGGWNYGYTF
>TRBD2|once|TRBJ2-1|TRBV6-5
TGTGCCAGCAGTTACTCGGGGAGGGACAATGAGCAGTTCTTC
CASSYSGRDNEQFF
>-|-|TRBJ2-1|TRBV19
TGTGCCAGTAACTCCCAGGACTCCTACAATGAGCAGTTCTTC
CASNSQDSYNEQFF
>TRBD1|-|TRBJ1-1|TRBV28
TGTGCCAGCAGTTTCAGGGGGACCACTGAAGCTTTCTTT
CASSFRGTTEAFF
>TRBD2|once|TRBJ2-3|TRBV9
TGTGCCAGCAGCGTCGCTAGCGGTACAGATACGCAGTATTTT
CASSVASGTDTQYF
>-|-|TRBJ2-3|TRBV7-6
TGTGCCAGCAGCTTAGGTGCCTACGGTAGCACAGATACGCAGTATTTT
CASSLGAYGSTDTQYF
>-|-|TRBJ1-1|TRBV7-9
TGTGCCAGCAGCTTAGGGGGGGGAACTGAAGCTTTCTTT
CASSLGGGTEAFF
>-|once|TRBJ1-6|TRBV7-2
TGTGCCAGCAGCCCGAGTACGGGACACCCACTCTTT
CASSPSTGHPLF
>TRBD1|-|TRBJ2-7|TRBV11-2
TGTGCCAGCAGCTTAGCGGGGACAGGGAGTTCCTACGAGCAGTACTTC
CASSLAGTGSSYEQYF
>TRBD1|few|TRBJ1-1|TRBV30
TGTGCCTGGAGCAGGGACAGGGACCAAGCTTTCTTT
CAWSRDRDQAFF
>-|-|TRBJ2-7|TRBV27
TGTGCCAAGCATTTCTACGAGCAGTACTTC
CAKHFYEQYF
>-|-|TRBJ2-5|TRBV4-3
TGCGCCAGCAGCCTTAGCGCCGGCCCCCAAGAGACCCAGTACTTC
CASSLSAGPQETQYF
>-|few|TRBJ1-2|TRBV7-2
TGTGCCAGCAGCCAGAGGTTGTCGGAGGCCACCTTC
CASSQRLSEATF
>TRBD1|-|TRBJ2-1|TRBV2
TGTGCCAGCGTTGGCCCGACAGGGGGCGCCCACAATGAGCAGTTCTTC
CASVGPTGGAHNEQFF
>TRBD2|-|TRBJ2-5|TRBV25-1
TGTGCCAGCAGTGATGGCGGGGGGAAAGAGACCCAGTACTTC
CASSDGGGKETQYF
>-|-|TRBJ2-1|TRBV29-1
TGCAGCGTTGAGGGGTGGGGGCCCGGGGACAATGAGCAGTTCTTC
CSVEGWGPGDNEQFF
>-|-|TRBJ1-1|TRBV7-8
TGTGCCAGCAGCTTAGGGGGGGACTCCGATGAAGCTTTCTTT
CASSLGGDSDEAFF
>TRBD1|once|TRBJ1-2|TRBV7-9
TGTTCCAGCAGCTACCGAGGACAGGCAACAGCTAACTATGGCTACACCTTC
CSSSYRGQATANYGYTF